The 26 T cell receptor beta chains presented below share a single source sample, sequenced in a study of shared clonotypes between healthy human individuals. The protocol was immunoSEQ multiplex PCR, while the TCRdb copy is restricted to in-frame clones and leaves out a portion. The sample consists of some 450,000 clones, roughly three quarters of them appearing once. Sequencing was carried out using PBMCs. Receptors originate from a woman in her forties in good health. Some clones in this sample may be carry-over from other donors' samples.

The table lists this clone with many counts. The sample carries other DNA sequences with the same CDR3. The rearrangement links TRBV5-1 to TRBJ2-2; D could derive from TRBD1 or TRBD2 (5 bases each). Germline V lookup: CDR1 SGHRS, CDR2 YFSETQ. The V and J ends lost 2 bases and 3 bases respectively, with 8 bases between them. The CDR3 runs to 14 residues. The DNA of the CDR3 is TGCGCCAGCAGCTTAGGGGAGTACACCGGGGAGCTGTTTTTT. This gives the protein CASSLGEYTGELFF.

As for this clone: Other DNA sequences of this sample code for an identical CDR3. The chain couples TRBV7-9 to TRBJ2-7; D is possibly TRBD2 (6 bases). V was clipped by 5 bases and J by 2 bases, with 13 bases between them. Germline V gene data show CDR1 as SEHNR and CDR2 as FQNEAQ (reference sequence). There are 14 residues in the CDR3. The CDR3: CASSPTGGPYEQYF. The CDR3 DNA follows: TGTGCCAGCAGCCCTACCGGGGGACCCTACGAGCAGTACTTC.

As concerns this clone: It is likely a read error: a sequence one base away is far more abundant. In DNA, the CDR3 is TGTGCCCGGAGGGTCGGGAGGGGAAGTGCGAACACTGAAGCTTTCTTT. It translates to CARRVGRGSANTEAFF. The chain combines TRBV30 with TRBJ1-1, with D maybe TRBD1 (5 bases). Germline V gene data show CDR1 as GTSNPN and CDR2 as SVGIG (reference sequence). The CDR3 length is 16 residues.

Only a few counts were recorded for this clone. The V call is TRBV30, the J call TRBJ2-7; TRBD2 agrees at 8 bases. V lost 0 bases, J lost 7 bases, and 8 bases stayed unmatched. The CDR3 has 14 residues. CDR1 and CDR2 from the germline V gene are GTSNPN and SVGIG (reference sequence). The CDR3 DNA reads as TGTGCCTGGAGTGTACGAGCGGGAGCCGGTGAGCAGTACTTC. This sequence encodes CAWSVRAGAGEQYF.

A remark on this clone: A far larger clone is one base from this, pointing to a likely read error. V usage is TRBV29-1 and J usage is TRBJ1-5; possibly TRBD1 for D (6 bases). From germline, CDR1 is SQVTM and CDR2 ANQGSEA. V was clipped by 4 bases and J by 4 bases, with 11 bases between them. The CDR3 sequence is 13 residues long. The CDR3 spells CSVVQGPNQPQHF. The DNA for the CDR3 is TGCAGCGTTGTCCAGGGGCCAAATCAGCCCCAGCATTTT.

Here the CDR3 DNA reads TGTGCCAGCAGTTCCGGGACTAGCTACCGTGAGCAGTTCTTC. Its protein is CASSSGTSYREQFF. The chain joins TRBV6-5 to TRBJ2-1; TRBD2 matches at 9 bases. V lost 4 bases and J lost 9; bases outside the gene matches: 7. The CDR3 has 14 residues. Germline loops: CDR1 MNHEY, CDR2 SVGAGI.

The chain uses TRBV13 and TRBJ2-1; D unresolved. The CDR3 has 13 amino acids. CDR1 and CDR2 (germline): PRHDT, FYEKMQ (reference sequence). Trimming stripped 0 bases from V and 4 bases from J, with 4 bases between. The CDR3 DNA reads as TGTGCCAGCAGCTTAGGGGAATACAATGAGCAGTTCTTC. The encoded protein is CASSLGEYNEQFF. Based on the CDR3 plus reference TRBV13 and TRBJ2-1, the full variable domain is AAGVIQSPRHLIKEKRETATLKCYPIPRHDTVYWYQQGPGQDPQFLISFYEKMQSDKGSIPDRFSAQQFSDYHSELNMSSLELGDSALYFCASSLGEYNEQFFGPGTRLTVL.

CDR3 in DNA: TGTGCCACCACCTTAGGGCAGTCCGCCGGGGAGCTGTTTTTT. Translation gives CATTLGQSAGELFF. This sequence joins TRBV15 and TRBJ2-2, with D hard to call. CDR1 LNHNV and CDR2 YYDKDF come from the germline V gene (reference sequence). The CDR3 has 14 residues. V was shortened by 7 bases and J by 6 bases, with 15 bases between the two germline ends.

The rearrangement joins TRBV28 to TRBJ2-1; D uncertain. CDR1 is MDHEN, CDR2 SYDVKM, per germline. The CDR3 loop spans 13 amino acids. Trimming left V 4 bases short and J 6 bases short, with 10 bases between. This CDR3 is CASSWRFLNEQFF. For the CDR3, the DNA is TGTGCCAGCAGTTGGCGGTTTCTCAATGAGCAGTTCTTC.

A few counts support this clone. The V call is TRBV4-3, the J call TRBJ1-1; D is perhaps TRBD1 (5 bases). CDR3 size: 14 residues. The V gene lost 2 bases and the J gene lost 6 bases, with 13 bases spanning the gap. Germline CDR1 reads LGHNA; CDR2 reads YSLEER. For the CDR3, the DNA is TGCGCCAGCAGCCAACTGGGACCCGTCGCTGAAGCTTTCTTT. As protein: CASSQLGPVAEAFF.

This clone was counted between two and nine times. The CDR3 loop is CASSPDPTDTQYF. CDR3 nucleotide sequence: TGTGCCAGCAGCCCGGACCCCACAGATACGCAGTATTTT. V and J are TRBV7-3 and TRBJ2-3; D not resolved. V lost 5 bases and J lost 2, with 8 bases in between. The CDR3 extends over 13 amino acids. Germline assignment: CDR1 SGHTA and CDR2 FQGTGA.

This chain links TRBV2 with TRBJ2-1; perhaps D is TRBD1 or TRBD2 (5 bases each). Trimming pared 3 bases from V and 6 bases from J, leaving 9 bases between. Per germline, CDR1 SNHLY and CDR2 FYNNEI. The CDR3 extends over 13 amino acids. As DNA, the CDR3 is TGTGCCAGCAGTGAGGAGAGGGGCAATGAGCAGTTCTTC. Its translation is CASSEERGNEQFF.

The CDR3 protein is CASSNPTLDYGGYTF. Here the CDR3 DNA reads TGTGCCAGCAGCAACCCCACCCTCGATTACGGTGGCTACACCTTC. V is TRBV7-9 and J is TRBJ1-2; unclear D gene. Per the germline V gene, CDR1 is SEHNR and CDR2 is FQNEAQ (reference sequence). V shed 5 bases and J shed 7 bases, with 20 bases lying between them. The CDR3 contains 15 residues. The variable domain in full, completed from reference TRBV7-9 and TRBJ1-2, reads DTGVSQNPRHKITKRGQNVTFRCDPISEHNRLYWYRQTLGQGPEFLTYFQNEAQLEKSRLLSDRFSAERPKGSFSTLEIQRTEQGDSAMYLCASSNPTLDYGGYTFGSGTRLTVV.

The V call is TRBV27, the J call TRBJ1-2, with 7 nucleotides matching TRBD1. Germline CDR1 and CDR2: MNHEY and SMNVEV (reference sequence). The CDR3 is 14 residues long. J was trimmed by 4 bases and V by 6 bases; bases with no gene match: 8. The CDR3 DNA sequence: TGTGCCAGCAGGAAACAGGGGTACGCCTATGGCTACACCTTC. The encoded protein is CASRKQGYAYGYTF.

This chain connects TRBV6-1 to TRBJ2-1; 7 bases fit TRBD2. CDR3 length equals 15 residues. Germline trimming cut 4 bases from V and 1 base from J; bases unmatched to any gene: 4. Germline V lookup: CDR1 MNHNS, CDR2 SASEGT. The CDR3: CASSGLSGSYNEQFF. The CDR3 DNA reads TGTGCCAGCAGTGGTCTTAGCGGGTCCTACAATGAGCAGTTCTTC.

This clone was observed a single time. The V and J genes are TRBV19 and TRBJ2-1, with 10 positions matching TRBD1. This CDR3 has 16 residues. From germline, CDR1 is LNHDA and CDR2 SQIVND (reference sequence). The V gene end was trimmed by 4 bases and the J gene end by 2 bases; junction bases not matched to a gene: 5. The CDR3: CASSTRQGATYNEQFF. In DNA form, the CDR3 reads TGTGCCAGTAGTACTCGACAGGGGGCTACCTACAATGAGCAGTTCTTC.

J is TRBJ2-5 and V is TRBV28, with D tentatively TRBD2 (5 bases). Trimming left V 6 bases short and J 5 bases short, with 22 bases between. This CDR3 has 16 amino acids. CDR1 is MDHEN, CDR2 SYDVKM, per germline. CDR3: CASSLGSYGVTETQYF. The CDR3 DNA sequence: TGTGCCAGCAGCTTAGGCAGTTACGGGGTTACTGAGACCCAGTACTTC.

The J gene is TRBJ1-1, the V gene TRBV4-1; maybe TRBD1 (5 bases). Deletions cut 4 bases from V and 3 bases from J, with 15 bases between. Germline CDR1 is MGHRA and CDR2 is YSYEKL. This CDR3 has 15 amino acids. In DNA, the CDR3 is TGCGCCAGCAGCCCATTTAACCGGGACGACACTGAAGCTTTCTTT. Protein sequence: CASSPFNRDDTEAFF.

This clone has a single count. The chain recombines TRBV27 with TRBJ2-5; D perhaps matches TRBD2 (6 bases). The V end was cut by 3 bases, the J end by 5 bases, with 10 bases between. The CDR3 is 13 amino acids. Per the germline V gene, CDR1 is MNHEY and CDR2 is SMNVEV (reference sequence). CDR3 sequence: CASSFLLAETQYF. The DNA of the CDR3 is TGTGCCAGCAGTTTTCTTCTAGCGGAGACCCAGTACTTC.

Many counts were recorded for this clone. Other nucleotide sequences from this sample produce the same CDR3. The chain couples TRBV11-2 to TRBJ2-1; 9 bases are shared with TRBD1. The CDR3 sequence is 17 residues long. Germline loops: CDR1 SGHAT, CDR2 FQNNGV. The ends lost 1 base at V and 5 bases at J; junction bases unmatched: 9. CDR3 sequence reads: CASSLAIGQGSDNEQFF. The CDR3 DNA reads TGTGCCAGCAGCTTAGCCATTGGACAGGGGAGCGACAATGAGCAGTTCTTC.

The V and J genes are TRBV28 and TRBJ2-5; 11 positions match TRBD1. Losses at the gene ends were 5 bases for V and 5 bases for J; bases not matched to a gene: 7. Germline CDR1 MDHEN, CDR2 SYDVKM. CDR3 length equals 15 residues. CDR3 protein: CASSPRTGGYETQYF. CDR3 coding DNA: TGTGCCAGCAGTCCGCGGACAGGGGGCTATGAGACCCAGTACTTC. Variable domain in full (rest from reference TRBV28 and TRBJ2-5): DVKVTQSSRYLVKRTGEKVFLECVQDMDHENMFWYRQDPGLGLRLIYFSYDVKMKEKGDIPEGYSVSREKKERFSLILESASTNQTSMYLCASSPRTGGYETQYFGPGTRLLVL.

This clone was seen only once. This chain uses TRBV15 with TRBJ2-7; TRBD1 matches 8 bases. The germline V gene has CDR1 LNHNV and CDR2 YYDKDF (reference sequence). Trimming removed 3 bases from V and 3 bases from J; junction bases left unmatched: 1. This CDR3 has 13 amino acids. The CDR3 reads CATSRGQDYEQYF. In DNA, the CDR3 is TGTGCCACCAGCAGGGGACAGGACTACGAGCAGTACTTC. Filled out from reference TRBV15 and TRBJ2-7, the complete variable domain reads DAMVIQNPRYQVTQFGKPVTLSCSQTLNHNVMYWYQQKSSQAPKLLFHYYDKDFNNEADTPDNFQSRRPNTSFCFLDIRSPGLGDTAMYLCATSRGQDYEQYFGPGTRLTVT.

CDR3 protein: CASSPGLAGAGANVLTF. The DNA for the CDR3 is TGTGCCAGCAGCCCAGGGCTAGCGGGAGCTGGGGCCAACGTCCTGACTTTC. V and J are TRBV5-4 and TRBJ2-6; 10 positions match TRBD2. The junction had 6 bases not matched to a gene; V was cut back by 4 bases and J by 2 bases. Germline assignment: CDR1 SGHNT and CDR2 YYREEE (reference sequence). The CDR3 is 17 residues long.

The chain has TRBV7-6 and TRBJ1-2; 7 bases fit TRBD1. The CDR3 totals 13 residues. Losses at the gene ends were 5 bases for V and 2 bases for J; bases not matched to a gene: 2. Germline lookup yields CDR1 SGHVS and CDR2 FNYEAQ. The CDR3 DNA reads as TGTGCCAGCAGCCCACAGGGGAACTATGGCTACACCTTC. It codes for CASSPQGNYGYTF. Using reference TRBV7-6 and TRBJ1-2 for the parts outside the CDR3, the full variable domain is GAGVSQSPRYKVTKRGQDVALRCDPISGHVSLYWYRQALGQGPEFLTYFNYEAQQDKSGLPNDRFSAERPEGSISTLTIQRTEQRDSAMYRCASSPQGNYGYTFGSGTRLTVV.

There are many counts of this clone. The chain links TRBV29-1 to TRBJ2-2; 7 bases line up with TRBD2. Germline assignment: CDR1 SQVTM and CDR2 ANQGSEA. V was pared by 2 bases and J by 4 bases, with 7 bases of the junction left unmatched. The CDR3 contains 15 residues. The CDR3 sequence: CSVEFGRSGTGELFF. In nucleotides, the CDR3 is TGCAGCGTTGAATTCGGGAGGTCCGGCACCGGGGAGCTGTTTTTT.

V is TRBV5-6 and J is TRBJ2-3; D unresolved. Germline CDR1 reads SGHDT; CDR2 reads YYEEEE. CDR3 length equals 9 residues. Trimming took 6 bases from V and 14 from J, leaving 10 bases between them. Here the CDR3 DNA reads TGTGCCAGCAATCCCGGGCGGTATTTT. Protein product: CASNPGRYF. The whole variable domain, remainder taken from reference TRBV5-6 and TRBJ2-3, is DAGVTQSPTHLIKTRGQQVTLRCSPKSGHDTVSWYQQALGQGPQFIFQYYEEEERQRGNFPDRFSGHQFPNYSSELNVNALLLGDSALYLCASNPGRYFGPGTRLTVL.